This T cell receptor beta chain was recorded in a study of blood T cell repertoires in COVID-19. Method: immunoSEQ multiplex PCR; TCRdb's copy keeps in-frame clones and lacks some. The table includes 85,000 to 110,000 clones, approximately 80% detected once. CDR1 is LGHDT, CDR2 YNNKEL, per germline (reference sequence). Trimming took 10 bases from V and 6 from J; bases not matched to a gene: 10. The CDR3 sequence is 13 residues long. This chain links TRBV3-1 (or the pseudogene TRBV3-2) with TRBJ2-3; 7 positions match TRBD2. The TCR originated in a human donor in a cohort sampled during active COVID-19. The sample consisted of peripheral blood. The CDR3, as DNA: TGTGCCACAGGGTCCAGCGGGACGGATACGCAGTATTTT. Translation gives CATGSSGTDTQYF.